Listed below are T cell receptor beta chains from one sample, sequenced in a study of beta chain features in type 1 diabetes. The protocol was immunoSEQ multiplex PCR, while the TCRdb copy is restricted to in-frame clones and leaves out a portion. The table lists 900,000 or so clones, 15% to 20% of them singletons. Sequenced input: naive CD4+ T cells from blood. The receptor set was obtained from a woman younger than 30 in good health. Both conserved end residues are part of each CDR3. A D gene is named only where the DNA matches it firmly. The size entry is marked missing in some rows and otherwise reads once, few, many or a size class.

TRBJ2-7,NA,NA,TRBV2,CASTNRDFDLQYF,TGTGCCAGCACCAACCGGGACTTCGATTTGCAGTACTTC
TRBJ2-1,few,NA,TRBV19,CASRNGRLYNEQFF,TGTGCCAGTCGCAACGGGAGACTCTACAATGAGCAGTTCTTC
TRBJ2-1,few,NA,TRBV29-1,CSVEWVTSGRYNEQFF,TGCAGCGTTGAATGGGTGACTAGTGGTAGGTACAATGAGCAGTTCTTC
TRBJ2-1,few,TRBD2,TRBV5-6,CASSRPSGIYNEQFF,TGTGCCAGCAGCCGCCCTAGCGGGATCTACAATGAGCAGTTCTTC
TRBJ2-1,few,TRBD2,TRBV6-5,CASSYSPTSGRVAFF,TGTGCCAGCAGTTACTCGCCCACTAGCGGGAGAGTAGCGTTCTTC
TRBJ2-2,NA,NA,TRBV11-3,CARVRAIGELFF,TGTGCCAGGGTACGGGCGATCGGGGAGCTGTTTTTT
TRBJ2-3,NA,NA,TRBV7-8,CASSSTAGSSTDTQYF,TGTGCCAGCAGCTCCACAGCGGGTTCTAGCACAGATACGCAGTATTTT
TRBJ2-3,NA,NA,TRBV6-1,CASSEARVDTQYF,TGTGCCAGCAGTGAAGCGCGGGTGGATACGCAGTATTTT
TRBJ2-5,NA,NA,TRBV11-2,CASSLDVSGGVKTQYF,TGTGCCAGCAGCTTAGACGTTAGCGGAGGCGTTAAGACCCAGTACTTC
TRBJ2-1,NA,TRBD2,TRBV6-6,CASSRSRLAGNNEQFF,TGTGCCAGCAGCCGCTCCCGACTAGCGGGTAACAATGAGCAGTTCTTC
TRBJ2-7,NA,NA,TRBV5-1,CASSLATSTSSYEQYF,TGCGCCAGCAGCTTGGCCACGTCAACGAGCTCCTACGAGCAGTACTTC
TRBJ2-2,NA,NA,TRBV7-8,CASSFRSGGNTGELFF,TGTGCCAGCAGCTTCAGGAGTGGGGGAAACACCGGGGAGCTGTTTTTT
TRBJ2-2,few,NA,TRBV2,CASSEVPGELFF,TGTGCCAGCAGTGAAGTTCCCGGGGAGCTGTTTTTT
TRBJ1-1,NA,NA,TRBV4-1,CASSQDTSWGPYMNTEAFF,TGCGCCAGCAGCCAAGACACATCCTGGGGCCCCTACATGAACACTGAAGCTTTCTTT
TRBJ2-5,NA,TRBD2,TRBV7-3,CASSPSGRYQETQYF,TGTGCCAGCAGCCCTAGCGGGAGGTACCAAGAGACCCAGTACTTC
TRBJ2-1,few,TRBD2,TRBV28,CASSLLTSGREEQFF,TGTGCCAGCAGTTTATTGACTAGCGGGAGAGAGGAGCAGTTCTTC
TRBJ1-4,NA,NA,TRBV25-1,CASSFTDRAEKLFF,TGTGCCAGCAGCTTTACAGATAGAGCTGAAAAACTGTTTTTT
TRBJ2-1,NA,TRBD2,TRBV7-6,CASSPQGLGGNEQFF,TGTGCCAGCAGCCCCCAGGGACTAGGAGGAAATGAGCAGTTCTTC
TRBJ2-1,few,NA,TRBV28,CASTDLGRYNEQFF,TGTGCCAGCACCGATCTCGGACGCTACAATGAGCAGTTCTTC
TRBJ2-5,NA,NA,TRBV11-2,CASSSHPTAETQYF,TGTGCCAGCAGCTCGCACCCCACGGCAGAGACCCAGTACTTC
TRBJ2-2,NA,TRBD2,TRBV7-2,CASSLLGTSVDGELFF,TGTGCCAGCAGCCTCCTAGGGACTAGCGTTGACGGGGAGCTGTTTTTT
TRBJ2-1,few,NA,TRBV6-1,CASSVRAGASSYNEQFF,TGTGCCAGCAGTGTACGCGCCGGCGCAAGCTCCTACAATGAGCAGTTCTTC
TRBJ2-1,NA,TRBD2,TRBV6-4,CASSARLAGGRNEQFF,TGTGCCAGCAGTGCTAGACTAGCGGGAGGGCGTAATGAGCAGTTCTTC